The sequence of this TCR beta chain was determined in a study of T-cell memory formation after mild COVID-19. Study-wide context: Most TCR clusters belonged to a single donor.

General study findings and limits: The authors left the SARS-CoV-2 specificity of second-wave clones peaking on day 37 unconfirmed. Clones that shrank (day 15 to 85) were balanced CD4/CD8, whereas later expanders leaned CD4+.

TCRdb processed the 5' RACE reads anew with MiXCR; each CDR3 protein has one entry. Of under 450,000 distinct CDR3 sequences listed, around an eighth are singletons. CDR1 is SGHVS and CDR2 is FQNEAQ in the germline V gene. The CDR3 runs to 15 residues. The germline V and J ends were trimmed by 4 bases and 6 bases, with 15 bases remaining between them. On this clonotype itself: What it binds is not known.

This clonotype originated in a man between 18 and 35 years old who had mild COVID-19 (a few samples of this study predate the infection). Cell type and time point are not known. The sample comprised PBMCs or a T cell subset sorted from them (not recorded which). The chain is built from TRBV7-8 and TRBJ2-2; a possible D gene is TRBD2 (6 bases). The CDR3 DNA reads TGTGCCAGCAGCTCATGGGACTCAAAGGCCGGGGAGCTGTTTTTT. This translates into CASSSWDSKAGELFF. Filled out from reference TRBV7-8 and TRBJ2-2, the complete variable domain reads GAGVSQSPRYKVAKRGQDVALRCDPISGHVSLFWYQQALGQGPEFLTYFQNEAQLDKSGLPSDRFFAERPEGSVSTLKIQRTQQEDSAVYLCASSSWDSKAGELFFGEGSRLTVL.